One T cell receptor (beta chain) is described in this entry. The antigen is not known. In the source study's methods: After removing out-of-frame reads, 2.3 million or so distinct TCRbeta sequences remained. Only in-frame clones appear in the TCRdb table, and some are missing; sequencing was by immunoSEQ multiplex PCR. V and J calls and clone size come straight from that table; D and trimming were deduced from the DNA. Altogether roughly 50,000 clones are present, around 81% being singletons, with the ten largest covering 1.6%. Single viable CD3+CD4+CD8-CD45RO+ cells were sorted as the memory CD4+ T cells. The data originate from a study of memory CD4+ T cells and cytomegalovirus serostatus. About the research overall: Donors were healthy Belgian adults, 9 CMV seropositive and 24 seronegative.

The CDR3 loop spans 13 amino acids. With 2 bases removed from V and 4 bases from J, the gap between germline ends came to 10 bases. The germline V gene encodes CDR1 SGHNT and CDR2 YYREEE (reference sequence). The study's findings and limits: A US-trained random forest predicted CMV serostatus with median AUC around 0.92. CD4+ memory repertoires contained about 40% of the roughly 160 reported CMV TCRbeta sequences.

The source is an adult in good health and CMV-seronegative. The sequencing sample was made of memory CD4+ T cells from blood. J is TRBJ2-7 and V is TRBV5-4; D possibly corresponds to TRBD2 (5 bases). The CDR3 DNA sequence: TGTGCCAGCAGCTTTTTCCGGGGTTACGAGCAGTACTTC. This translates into CASSFFRGYEQYF.